This is a list of T cell receptor beta chains from one sample in a study of blood T cell repertoires in COVID-19. TCRdb's copy holds only in-frame clones and misses some; the assay was immunoSEQ multiplex PCR. The sample carries about 270,000 clones, around 82% recorded once. Sequencing was performed on peripheral blood. The receptors originated from a woman aged 45-65 years who had recovered from COVID-19. Both conserved end residues are part of each CDR3. The D gene is left open where the match is weak. Size is omitted from some rows. Given values are once, few, many or a class for expanded clones.

TRBJ1-1 TRBV12-3/TRBV12-4 - - CASSLRGLEAFF TGTGCCAGCAGTTTAAGGGGGTTGGAAGCTTTCTTT
TRBJ1-1 TRBV28 - TRBD1 CASSPGTVRVEAFF TGTGCCAGCAGTCCCGGGACAGTTAGAGTTGAAGCTTTCTTT
TRBJ1-5 TRBV5-1 - TRBD1 CASSFTGGYQPQHF TGTGCCAGCAGCTTTACAGGGGGGTACCAGCCCCAGCATTTT
TRBJ2-7 TRBV12-3/TRBV12-4 - TRBD1 CASRRTGAYEQYF TGTGCCAGCAGGAGGACAGGAGCCTACGAGCAGTACTTC
TRBJ1-1 TRBV5-1 - - CASSLGQMNTEAFF TGCGCCAGCAGCTTGGGGCAGATGAACACTGAAGCTTTCTTT
TRBJ1-1 TRBV27 - - CASSLSRNTKAFF TGTGCCAGCAGTTTAAGCAGAAATACTAAAGCTTTCTTT
TRBJ2-1 TRBV27 - TRBD2 CASSRWFSPRLAGGNEQFF TGTGCCAGCAGTCGATGGTTTTCTCCTCGACTAGCGGGGGGAAATGAGCAGTTCTTC
TRBJ1-4 TRBV7-9 - TRBD1 CASSSKSGTAEKLFF TGTGCCAGCAGCTCCAAGTCGGGGACAGCTGAAAAACTGTTTTTT
TRBJ2-7 TRBV3-1/TRBV3-2 once TRBD2 CASSPTTSGAGEQYF TGTGCCAGCAGCCCCACGACTAGCGGGGCAGGGGAGCAGTACTTC
TRBJ2-7 TRBV27 - - CASSPNSYEQYF TGTGCCAGCAGTCCCAACTCCTACGAGCAGTACTTC
TRBJ2-1 TRBV19 - - CASSIGGRSMYNEQFF TGTGCCAGTAGTATAGGTGGGAGGAGCATGTACAATGAGCAGTTCTTC
TRBJ1-5 TRBV6-1 - - CASSEYVGGQPQHF TGTGCCAGCAGTGAATACGTAGGAGGTCAGCCCCAGCATTTT
TRBJ2-1 TRBV9 - - CASSVGSGEQFF TGTGCCAGCAGCGTAGGATCGGGTGAGCAGTTCTTC
TRBJ1-1 TRBV10-3 - - CAISVSDTEAFF TGTGCCATCAGTGTATCCGACACTGAAGCTTTCTTT
TRBJ1-5 TRBV19 few TRBD1 CASSVTGDYQPQHF TGTGCCAGTAGTGTTACAGGGGATTATCAGCCCCAGCATTTT
TRBJ2-5 TRBV9 - TRBD2 CASSVGYRGGLETQYF TGTGCCAGCAGCGTAGGTTATCGCGGGGGGTTGGAGACCCAGTACTTC
TRBJ1-2 TRBV7-2 - TRBD1 CASSLGQGANNYGYTF TGTGCCAGCAGCTTAGGACAGGGGGCGAATAACTATGGCTACACCTTC
TRBJ2-7 TRBV6-2/TRBV6-3 - - CASSIASEQYF TGTGCCAGCAGCATAGCTTCCGAGCAGTACTTC
TRBJ1-1 TRBV28 - - CASSQGQLGEAFF TGTGCCAGCAGCCAGGGCCAATTGGGTGAAGCTTTCTTT
TRBJ1-1 TRBV10-3 few TRBD1 CAIRGDSANTEAFF TGTGCCATCAGGGGGGACAGCGCGAACACTGAAGCTTTCTTT
TRBJ1-5 TRBV28 few - CASSPRAGGSQPQHF TGTGCCAGCAGTCCCCGGGCGGGGGGTAGTCAGCCCCAGCATTTT
TRBJ1-2 TRBV25-1 - TRBD1 CASSGNRGQGYTF TGTGCCAGCAGTGGAAACAGGGGCCAGGGCTACACCTTC
TRBJ2-7 TRBV27 - - CASRTGTTSYEQYF TGTGCCAGCAGGACCGGGACAACCTCCTACGAGCAGTACTTC
TRBJ1-1 TRBV29-1 - - CSITEIWERGTEAFF TGCAGCATAACGGAAATTTGGGAGAGAGGCACTGAAGCTTTCTTT
TRBJ2-1 TRBV27 - TRBD2 CASRPGSGNSYNEQFF TGTGCCAGCAGGCCCGGGAGCGGGAACTCCTACAATGAGCAGTTCTTC
TRBJ1-1 TRBV7-9 - - CASSFPGSGAEAFF TGTGCCAGCAGCTTCCCAGGGTCGGGCGCTGAAGCTTTCTTT
TRBJ1-2 TRBV3-1/TRBV3-2 many TRBD1 CASSAQGAYGYTF TGTGCCAGCAGCGCACAGGGGGCCTATGGCTACACCTTC
TRBJ2-3 TRBV5-1 once - CASSLVGGFTDTQYF TGCGCCAGCAGCTTGGTAGGCGGATTCACAGATACGCAGTATTTT
TRBJ1-2 TRBV29-1 - - CSVGPHEANYGYTF TGCAGCGTTGGGCCCCATGAGGCGAACTATGGCTACACCTTC
TRBJ2-7 TRBV7-9 few TRBD1 CASTRGQGLSYEQYF TGTGCCAGCACGCGCGGACAGGGACTCTCCTACGAGCAGTACTTC
TRBJ1-6 TRBV7-2 - - CASSLLFPGRGGGNSPLHF TGTGCCAGCAGCTTATTATTCCCTGGGAGGGGCGGGGGGAATTCACCCCTCCACTTT
TRBJ1-1 TRBV4-2 - TRBD1 CASSKGQGEAFF TGTGCCAGCAGCAAGGGACAGGGTGAAGCTTTCTTT
TRBJ2-2 TRBV6-5 once - CASSYKPSVPGELFF TGTGCCAGCAGTTACAAGCCTTCCGTCCCCGGGGAGCTGTTTTTT
TRBJ1-4 TRBV4-2 - TRBD1 CASSHVGSQGVTRLYSEKLFF TGTGCCAGCAGCCATGTCGGCTCACAGGGGGTCACTAGACTTTATAGTGAAAAACTGTTTTTT
TRBJ2-3 TRBV18 - TRBD2 CASSRTSGGGDTQYF TGTGCCAGCTCACGGACTAGCGGGGGTGGAGATACGCAGTATTTT
TRBJ1-5 TRBV19 once TRBD1 CASSMGQGIGQPQHF TGTGCCAGTAGTATGGGACAGGGGATAGGCCAGCCCCAGCATTTT
TRBJ1-1 TRBV19 few - CASSIVQGPEAFF TGTGCCAGTAGTATAGTACAGGGCCCTGAAGCTTTCTTT
TRBJ2-5 TRBV5-1 - - CASSLTLKETQYF TGCGCCAGCAGCTTAACATTGAAAGAGACCCAGTACTTC
TRBJ2-7 TRBV9 few - CASSVVRGYEQYF TGTGCCAGCAGCGTAGTTCGGGGTTACGAGCAGTACTTC
TRBJ2-2 TRBV20-1 - TRBD1 CSASLGQDRTGELFF TGCAGTGCTAGTTTGGGACAGGACCGTACCGGGGAGCTGTTTTTT
TRBJ1-4 TRBV6-5 - - CASSFRGEEEKLFF TGTGCCAGCAGTTTCCGGGGAGAAGAGGAAAAACTGTTTTTT
TRBJ2-7 TRBV28 - TRBD2 CASSLAGGEQYF TGTGCCAGCAGTTTGGCGGGGGGCGAGCAGTACTTC
TRBJ2-3 TRBV9 - - CASSVSGTDTQYF TGTGCCAGCAGCGTGAGCGGCACAGATACGCAGTATTTT
TRBJ2-1 TRBV7-2 once - CASSPPGLPGLYNEQFF TGTGCCAGCAGCCCCCCCGGGCTGCCCGGACTCTACAATGAGCAGTTCTTC